Described below is a single TCR beta chain sequence and its context. What antigen it recognizes has not been identified. No quality values exist for individual bases; no much larger clone is one base distant. Collaborating institutions collected whole blood in K2EDTA tubes following their own protocols. Collaborator samples were shipped for TCRbeta analysis as frozen whole blood, isolated PBMCs, or DNA extracted from either sample type. The record originates from a study of blood T cell repertoires in COVID-19 (dated by TCRdb to 2020 to 2022). With regard to the full study: Collaborator samples came from the United States, Italy and Spain and covered acute and convalescent phases of COVID-19. The samples were drawn from the first 160 participants of the ongoing ImmuneRACE study and from more than 1,000 subjects provided by 6 global collaborators. Nearly every sample came with metadata listing a de-identified subject ID, COVID-19 status, age in years and sex. The repertoires were released in a freely available public database meant as a resource for research on the immune response to SARS-CoV-2. HLA class I and class II types, where available, came from metadata supplied by the sample provider rather than from assay-based typing. The prospective study material was composed of cDNA or gDNA derived from T cells, B-cell-depleted T cells, or PBMCs. Deeply sampled blood TCRbeta repertoires from subjects exposed to, actively infected with, or recovered from COVID-19 were included in the dataset. Results and caveats for the whole study, not just this receptor: How much clinical and demographic metadata was included differed by source and by participant, and the metadata was provided uncurated.

V loses 5 bases of germline sequence and J loses 9 bases, and the interval between the two ends is 20 bases. The CDR3 runs 15 amino acids, cysteine and phenylalanine included. Only CDR3 DNA is held: 45 bases, read in frame from base 1. Per the germline V gene, MNHEY is the CDR1 and SVGAGI is the CDR2. The immunoSEQ Assay, a bias-controlled multiplex PCR, was used to amplify TCRbeta CDR3 regions from genomic DNA. Per the original workflow: Nucleated cell counts per sample were estimated from amplification of reference gene primers within the assay. To quantify the absolute abundance of each unique TCRbeta CDR3 rearrangement, sequence reads were collapsed and filtered. For each sample, productive Simpson clonality was calculated by taking the square root of Simpson's diversity index across productive rearrangements. Imported from immuneACCESS, the table was reduced by TCRdb to in-frame sequences with V and J called. These copies leave out some clones; in studies compared against another copy, an unresolved V gene accounts for under half, and the cause of the remainder is not known. V and J calls and clone size come straight from that table; D and trimming were deduced from the DNA. The sample has roughly 100,000 clones on record, about 85% of them singletons. The ten top clones hold 2.5% to 3.5% of the sample.

This receptor was taken from a middle-aged man in a cohort sampled during active COVID-19. The sample comprised peripheral blood. The V and J genes are TRBV6-5 and TRBJ1-5, with the identity of the D gene unclear. The sequenced DNA is TGTGCCAGCAGTCCACGAATCACCCCCGCCGGGCCCCAGCATTTT. The encoded protein is CASSPRITPAGPQHF.